Each of the 32 T cell receptor beta chains below was sequenced from the same sample in a study of blood T cell repertoires in COVID-19. Data came from immunoSEQ multiplex PCR; TCRdb stores just in-frame clones and leaves some out. Seen here are some 130,000 clones, roughly 90% observed once, and the top ten hold roughly 2.2%. Sequencing input: PBMCs or T cells enriched from blood (not recorded which). The receptors derive from a woman aged 45-65 years who had recovered from COVID-19.

The chain joins TRBV7-2 to TRBJ2-3; D call uncertain. Germline CDR1 and CDR2: SGHTA and FQGNSA. This CDR3 is built from 13 residues. V lost 2 bases and J 2 bases, leaving 5 bases between the germline ends. The CDR3 nucleotides read TGTGCCAGCAGCTTATCCCTCACAGATACGCAGTATTTT. Translation gives CASSLSLTDTQYF.

In this sample, this clone turned up once. V gene TRBV6-5 combines with J gene TRBJ1-1, with D possibly TRBD1 on 5 matching bases. V lost 2 bases and J 0 bases, leaving 13 bases between the germline ends. CDR3 length equals 16 residues. CDR1 MNHEY and CDR2 SVGAGI come from the germline V gene. The CDR3 coding sequence is TGTGCCAGCAGTTACAGGCAGGGAGGCTTGAACACTGAAGCTTTCTTT. Translated: CASSYRQGGLNTEAFF.

This clone has only a few counts. The CDR3 loop is CASSPPGTGGKGYGYTF. The CDR3 region has the DNA TGTGCCAGCTCACCTCCCGGGACAGGGGGCAAAGGCTATGGCTACACCTTC. The rearrangement uses TRBV18 and TRBJ1-2; 12 nucleotides line up with TRBD1. The CDR3 extends over 17 amino acids. CDR1 is KGHSH and CDR2 is LQKENI in the germline V gene. V lost 3 bases to trimming and J lost 4 bases; unmatched junction nucleotides: 9.

The CDR3, as DNA: TGTGCCAGCAGCTCCGTCCGGTTCGTCTATGGCTACACCTTC. Amino acids: CASSSVRFVYGYTF. The V gene is TRBV11-2, the J gene TRBJ1-2; no clear D. The length of the CDR3 is 14 residues. Trimming took 4 bases from V and 4 from J, leaving 13 bases between them. Germline values: CDR1 SGHAT, CDR2 FQNNGV.

The chain combines TRBV11-2 with TRBJ2-1; a possible D gene is TRBD1 (6 bases). V lost 4 bases and J 8 bases, leaving 9 bases between the germline ends. The CDR3 loop spans 12 amino acids. The germline gives CDR1 SGHAT, CDR2 FQNNGV. CDR3 region: CASSSRGDEQFF. In DNA form, the CDR3 reads TGTGCCAGCAGCTCCAGGGGTGATGAGCAGTTCTTC.

V is TRBV4-1 and J is TRBJ2-1; 7 nucleotides match TRBD1. The CDR3 runs 15 residues. CDR1 and CDR2 from the germline V gene are MGHRA and YSYEKL. Unmatched junction bases numbered 3, after V lost 4 bases and J lost 0 bases. CDR3 residues: CASSRDSSSYNEQFF. CDR3 coding DNA: TGCGCCAGCAGCCGGGACAGCTCCTCCTACAATGAGCAGTTCTTC.

The chain carries TRBV7-2 and TRBJ2-3; 11 bases are shared with TRBD2. The germline V gene encodes CDR1 SGHTA and CDR2 FQGNSA. Trimming at V came to 1 base and at J to 8 bases, leaving 11 bases not matched to a gene. The CDR3 spans 17 residues. CDR3 loop: CASSLDSGGAGRGTQYF. Here the CDR3 DNA reads TGTGCCAGCAGCTTAGATAGCGGGGGGGCCGGAAGAGGTACGCAGTATTTT.

J is TRBJ1-2 and V is TRBV7-3, with 10 bases aligning to TRBD1. With 6 bases clipped from V and 8 bases from J, the junction kept 6 bases outside the gene matches. This CDR3 contains 13 residues. Germline V gene lookup returns CDR1 SGHTA and CDR2 FQGTGA. Written as DNA, the CDR3 is TGTGCCAGCAGTTCCGGGACAGGGGTCGGCTACACCTTC. This gives the protein CASSSGTGVGYTF. Filled out from reference TRBV7-3 and TRBJ1-2, the complete variable domain reads GAGVSQTPSNKVTEKGKYVELRCDPISGHTALYWYRQSLGQGPEFLIYFQGTGAADDSGLPNDRFFAVRPEGSVSTLKIQRTERGDSAVYLCASSSGTGVGYTFGSGTRLTVV.

The J gene is TRBJ2-2, the V gene TRBV10-3; 11 nucleotides match TRBD2. Trimming took 0 bases from V and 2 from J; bases not matched to a gene: 5. This CDR3 comprises 18 residues. Germline loops: CDR1 ENHRY, CDR2 SYGVKD. The chain's CDR3 is CAISESLAGGINTGELFF. The CDR3 coding sequence is TGTGCCATCAGTGAGTCCCTAGCGGGGGGAATCAACACCGGGGAGCTGTTTTTT.

The chain is built from TRBV7-2 and TRBJ1-5, with D maybe TRBD1 (6 bases). V was clipped by 4 bases and J by 6 bases, with 22 bases between them. The CDR3 sequence is 17 residues long. Germline V gives CDR1 SGHTA, CDR2 FQGNSA. The CDR3: CASSSKTGSRQGQPQHF. CDR3 bases: TGTGCCAGCAGCTCGAAAACAGGGAGCCGGCAGGGTCAGCCCCAGCATTTT.

The chain joins TRBV3-1 (or the pseudogene TRBV3-2) to TRBJ2-1; D ambiguous. V was clipped by 5 bases and J by 3 bases, with 17 bases between them. CDR3 length: 16 residues. Germline loops: CDR1 LGHDT, CDR2 YNNKEL (reference sequence). The CDR3 here is CASSIPYSPSYNEQFF. CDR3 bases: TGTGCCAGCAGCATTCCCTATAGTCCGAGCTACAATGAGCAGTTCTTC.

The V call is TRBV5-1, the J call TRBJ1-1, with unresolved D. V gave up 2 bases and J gave up 7 bases, with 6 bases separating them. The CDR3 has 11 residues. The germline V gene encodes CDR1 SGHRS and CDR2 YFSETQ. The CDR3 sequence is CASSFTDEAFF. The CDR3 coding sequence is TGCGCCAGCAGCTTTACAGATGAAGCTTTCTTT.

J is TRBJ2-2 and V is TRBV7-2; 8 bases line up with TRBD2. Germline V gene data show CDR1 as SGHTA and CDR2 as FQGNSA. The CDR3 is made up of 15 amino acids. The junction had 6 bases not matched to a gene; V was cut back by 2 bases and J by 7 bases. In DNA form, the CDR3 reads TGTGCCAGCAGCTTAAACGCTCTAGCGGGCGGGGAGCTGTTTTTT. As protein: CASSLNALAGGELFF.

The chain carries TRBV12-5 and TRBJ2-1; a weak D match, TRBD1 (6 bases). This CDR3 is 10 amino acids long. The germline V gene has CDR1 LGHNT and CDR2 FRNRAP. V was shortened by 6 bases and J by 16 bases, with 13 bases between the two germline ends. CDR3 protein: CASGWAGDFF. The CDR3 nucleotides are TGTGCTAGTGGATGGGCAGGGGACTTCTTC.

This clone appeared a few times. The J gene is TRBJ2-4, the V gene TRBV7-2; TRBD2 aligns across 8 bases. Germline-derived CDR1 and CDR2 are SGHTA and FQGNSA. There are 18 residues in the CDR3. With 5 bases clipped from V and 2 bases from J, the junction kept 14 bases outside the gene matches. The CDR3 spells CASSRGGADGWTKNIQYF. In DNA form, the CDR3 reads TGTGCCAGCAGCCGGGGGGGGGCCGACGGGTGGACCAAAAACATTCAGTACTTC.

V and J are TRBV5-1 and TRBJ2-5, with 12 positions matching TRBD2. The CDR3 totals 15 residues. V was pared by 0 bases and J by 5 bases, with 2 bases of the junction left unmatched. CDR1 and CDR2 from the germline V gene are SGHRS and YFSETQ. The CDR3 region is CASSLGLAGAETQYF. The CDR3 DNA is TGCGCCAGCAGCTTGGGACTAGCGGGGGCGGAGACCCAGTACTTC. Combining the CDR3 with reference TRBV5-1 and TRBJ2-5 gives the whole variable domain KAGVTQTPRYLIKTRGQQVTLSCSPISGHRSVSWYQQTPGQGLQFLFEYFSETQRNKGNFPGRFSGRQFSNSRSEMNVSTLELGDSALYLCASSLGLAGAETQYFGPGTRLLVL.

This clone has just one count. The chain links TRBV19 to TRBJ1-5; 8 bases match TRBD1. The germline V gene has CDR1 LNHDA and CDR2 SQIVND (reference sequence). The V segment lost 7 bases and the J segment 5 bases; nucleotides outside the gene matches: 7. This CDR3 region has 14 residues. The CDR3 sequence is CASKAGQGDQPQHF. CDR3 in DNA: TGTGCCAGTAAGGCCGGACAGGGCGATCAGCCCCAGCATTTT.

The gene calls are TRBV20-1 and TRBJ1-1; D is possibly TRBD1 (6 bases). The V end lost 6 bases, the J end lost 11 bases, and 13 bases lay between the germline ends. This CDR3 has 10 amino acids. Germline V CDR1 and CDR2: DFQATT, SNEGSKA (reference sequence). The CDR3 sequence is CSADRFGAFF. The CDR3 region has the DNA TGCAGTGCCGACAGGTTCGGGGCTTTCTTT.

The chain employs TRBV3-1 (or the pseudogene TRBV3-2) and TRBJ2-7, with 8 bases that match TRBD1. Germline lookup yields CDR1 LGHDT and CDR2 YNNKEL (reference sequence). The CDR3 length is 15 residues. The trim removed 1 base at V and 3 bases at J, leaving 5 bases unmatched. The CDR3 loop is CASSQGTGRFYEQYF. The CDR3 coding sequence is TGTGCCAGCAGCCAAGGGACAGGGAGGTTCTACGAGCAGTACTTC.

This chain uses TRBV30 with TRBJ1-5, with 7 bases that match TRBD1. Germline loops: CDR1 GTSNPN, CDR2 SVGIG (reference sequence). The CDR3 is made up of 13 amino acids. J was trimmed by 6 bases and V by 2 bases; bases with no gene match: 4. Written as DNA, the CDR3 is TGTGCCTGGAGTCGAGGGGGCTTTCAGCCCCAGCATTTT. Encoded protein: CAWSRGGFQPQHF.

The chain recombines TRBV18 with TRBJ1-1, with D possibly being TRBD1 (5 bases). Trimming took 1 base from V and 4 from J, leaving 13 bases between them. CDR1 is KGHSH and CDR2 is LQKENI in the germline V gene. This CDR3 is 15 amino acids long. The CDR3 sequence: CASSPRGGKGTEAFF. CDR3 nucleotides: TGTGCCAGCTCACCACGGGGGGGAAAGGGCACTGAAGCTTTCTTT.

This chain connects TRBV9 to TRBJ1-3, with TRBD1 matching 7 bases. The CDR3 extends over 16 amino acids. The trim removed 1 base at V and 4 bases at J, leaving 8 bases unmatched. Germline V CDR1 and CDR2: SGDLS, YYNGEE. CDR3 sequence (DNA): TGTGCCAGCAGCGTATCACAGGGGCCCTCGGGAAACACCATATATTTT. Translating gives CASSVSQGPSGNTIYF.

This chain joins TRBV5-4 and TRBJ2-1; D might be TRBD2 (5 bases). Germline V gene sequence: CDR1 SGHNT, CDR2 YYREEE (reference sequence). Trimming removed 1 base at V and 7 bases at J, with 15 bases between. This CDR3 is 15 amino acids long. CDR3 region: CASSLWSAPGNEQFF. CDR3 in DNA: TGTGCCAGCAGCTTGTGGTCAGCGCCGGGGAATGAGCAGTTCTTC.

This clone came up once. CDR3 nucleotides: TGTGCCAGCAGCCCGGTGGGCCATGAGCAGTTCTTC. It specifies CASSPVGHEQFF. V gene TRBV9 combines with J gene TRBJ2-1; D uncertain. This CDR3 contains 12 residues. V shed 4 bases and J shed 8 bases, with 10 bases lying between them. CDR1 is SGDLS, CDR2 YYNGEE, per germline.

The rearrangement links TRBV12-3 or TRBV12-4 to TRBJ2-1, with D unclear. The CDR3 is 13 residues long. Trimming pared 2 bases from V and 9 bases from J, leaving 11 bases between. Here the CDR3 DNA reads TGTGCCAGCAGTTTATTCCAGGTCGGTGAGCAGTTCTTC. It encodes CASSLFQVGEQFF.

The gene calls are TRBV9 and TRBJ2-1; 8 bases are shared with TRBD2. This CDR3 spans 16 amino acids. V was clipped by 2 bases and J by 0 bases; unmatched bases: 4. The germline CDR1 and CDR2 sequences are SGDLS and YYNGEE. The CDR3 coding sequence is TGTGCCAGCAGCGTGTTAGCGGGGAACTCCTACAATGAGCAGTTCTTC. Translating it yields CASSVLAGNSYNEQFF.

This chain links TRBV7-2 with TRBJ2-1, with D tentatively TRBD2 (5 bases). This CDR3 is 17 amino acids long. The V gene's germline CDR1 is SGHTA and CDR2 FQGNSA. With 6 bases removed from V and 0 bases from J, the gap between germline ends came to 18 bases. The CDR3 spells CASRPRTGTSSYNEQFF. DNA of the CDR3: TGTGCCAGCAGGCCGAGGACCGGTACTAGCTCCTACAATGAGCAGTTCTTC.

The chain couples TRBV29-1 to TRBJ1-1, with TRBD1 matching 8 bases. With V trimmed by 7 bases and J by 1 base, 5 bases remained unmatched. This CDR3 is built from 13 residues. The germline CDR1 and CDR2 sequences are SQVTM and ANQGSEA. CDR3 protein: CSGRTGGNTEAFF. CDR3 bases: TGCAGCGGCCGTACAGGGGGGAACACTGAAGCTTTCTTT.

This clone was seen a single time. CDR3 region: CASIQQGASNEQYF. CDR3 DNA: TGTGCCAGCATCCAACAGGGTGCGTCGAACGAGCAGTACTTC. V gene TRBV6-6 combines with J gene TRBJ2-7, with D tentatively TRBD1 (6 bases). This CDR3 has 14 residues. V lost 7 bases, J lost 5 bases, and 18 bases lay in between. In germline, CDR1 is MNHNY, CDR2 SVGAGI (reference sequence).

The chain is built from TRBV27 and TRBJ2-1; tentative D call: TRBD2 (6 bases). The length of the CDR3 is 16 residues. V lost 5 bases and J lost 0, with 14 bases in between. From germline, CDR1 is MNHEY and CDR2 SMNVEV (reference sequence). CDR3 in DNA: TGTGCCAGCAGTCGGGAGTTCTGGAGCTCCTACAATGAGCAGTTCTTC. Its protein product is CASSREFWSSYNEQFF.

Note on this clone: The same CDR3 can be traced to other DNA sequences in this sample. The chain is built from TRBV3-1 (or the pseudogene TRBV3-2) and TRBJ2-7; D uncertain. Germline CDR1 and CDR2: LGHDT and YNNKEL (reference sequence). CDR3 size: 12 residues. V lost 0 bases and J 4 bases, leaving 4 bases between the germline ends. CDR3 sequence: CASSQDTYEQYF. CDR3 DNA: TGTGCCAGCAGCCAAGATACTTACGAGCAGTACTTC.

V is TRBV11-3 and J is TRBJ2-7, with TRBD2 as a possible D gene (5 bases). V lost 5 bases and J 6 bases, leaving 14 bases between the germline ends. The CDR3 contains 13 residues. Germline loops: CDR1 SGHNT, CDR2 YENEEA. The CDR3 bases are TGTGCCAGCAGCCCTAGCTCACGGAGCGAGCAGTACTTC. Its translation: CASSPSSRSEQYF.